The following is a TCR beta chain sequence with its context. The data originate from a study of human CD8 memory T cell subsets. The CDR3 has 14 residues. Germline-derived CDR1 and CDR2 are SNHLY and FYNNEI. TCR beta libraries were made by UMI-labeled 5' RACE. TCRdb reprocessed the 5' RACE reads, keeping one entry per CDR3 protein, no DNA. The sample holds roughly 12,000 distinct CDR3 sequences. The chain recombines TRBV2 with TRBJ2-7. The source is a human donor in good health. The sample comprised CD8+ T cells from PBMCs. The CDR3 loop is CASSKVPEFYEQYF.